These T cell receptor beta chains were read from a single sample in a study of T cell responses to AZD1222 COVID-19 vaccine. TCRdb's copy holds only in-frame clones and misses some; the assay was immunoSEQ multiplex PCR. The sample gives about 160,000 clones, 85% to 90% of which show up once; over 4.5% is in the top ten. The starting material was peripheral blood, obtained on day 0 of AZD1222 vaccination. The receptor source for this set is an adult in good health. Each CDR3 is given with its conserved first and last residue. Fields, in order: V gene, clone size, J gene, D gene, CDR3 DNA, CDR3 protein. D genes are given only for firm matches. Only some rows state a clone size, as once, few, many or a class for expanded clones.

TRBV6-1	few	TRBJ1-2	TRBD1	TGTGCCAGCAGTGAACCCGGACAGGGCGGCCATGGCTACACCTTC	CASSEPGQGGHGYTF
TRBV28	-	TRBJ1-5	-	TGTGCCAGCAGCCAAACAGGGTTAGGGAATCAGCCCCAGCATTTT	CASSQTGLGNQPQHF
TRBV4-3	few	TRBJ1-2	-	TGCGCCAGCAGCCAAGATCCGACCGACAACTATGGCTACACCTTC	CASSQDPTDNYGYTF
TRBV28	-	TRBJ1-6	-	TGTGCCAGCAGTTTGGGACGGAATAATTCACCCCTCCACTTT	CASSLGRNNSPLHF
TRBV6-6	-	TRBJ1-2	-	TGTGCCAGCAGTCCCCCTGGCAGGGAGGATGGCTACACCTTC	CASSPPGREDGYTF
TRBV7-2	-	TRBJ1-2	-	TGTGCCAGCAGCTTAGCGGGATTTAGTGGGCGGGATGGCTACACCTTC	CASSLAGFSGRDGYTF
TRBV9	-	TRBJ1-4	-	TGTGCCAGCAGCTCAATATCGGCTAATGAAAAACTGTTTTTT	CASSSISANEKLFF
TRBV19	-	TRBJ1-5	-	TGTGCCAGTAAAGAACAAAGAGGGCAGGGATCTTTGAGGCCCCAGCATTTT	CASKEQRGQGSLRPQHF
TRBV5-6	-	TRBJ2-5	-	TGTGCCAGCAGCTTGGGCAGACAGTTCCAAGAGACCCAGTACTTC	CASSLGRQFQETQYF
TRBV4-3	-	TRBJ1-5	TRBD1	TGCGCCAGCAGCCGGACCGGGACAGGGGATCAGCCCCAGCATTTT	CASSRTGTGDQPQHF
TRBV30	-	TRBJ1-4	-	TGTGCCTGGAGTGTGATGGGACGGCCGGGGGAAAAACTGTTTTTT	CAWSVMGRPGEKLFF
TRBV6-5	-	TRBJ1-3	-	TGTGCCAGTTTCATCGGGACCGCCTCTGGAAACACCATATATTTT	CASFIGTASGNTIYF
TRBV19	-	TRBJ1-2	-	TGTGCCAGTAGTAGCCAGAAGGGTTTTAACTATGGCTACACCTTC	CASSSQKGFNYGYTF
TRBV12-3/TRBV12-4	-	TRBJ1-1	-	TGTGCCAGCACCCGTAGGGGAAGTGAAGCTTTCTTT	CASTRRGSEAFF
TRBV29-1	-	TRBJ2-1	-	TGCAGCGTTTCTTTAGTGATAGGGAATGAGCAGTTCTTC	CSVSLVIGNEQFF
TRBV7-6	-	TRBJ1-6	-	TGTGCCAGCAGCTTAGACGAGCGCGGCTCCTATAATTCACCCCTCCACTTT	CASSLDERGSYNSPLHF
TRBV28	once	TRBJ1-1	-	TGTGCCAGCAGCCCCGTCAGCGACACTGAAGCTTTCTTT	CASSPVSDTEAFF
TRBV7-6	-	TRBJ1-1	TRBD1	TGTGCCAGCAGCTTAGCCCTTACAGGGGTGGGTGAAGCTTTCTTT	CASSLALTGVGEAFF
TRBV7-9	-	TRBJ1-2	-	TGTGCCAGCAGCTTAGCAACGGTGAGAGATGGCTACACCTTC	CASSLATVRDGYTF
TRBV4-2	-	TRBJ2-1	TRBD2	TGTGCCAGCAGCCAAGGGAGCCTAACTAGCGCCAGCGGCTCCTACAATGAGCAGTTCTTC	CASSQGSLTSASGSYNEQFF
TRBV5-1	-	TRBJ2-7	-	TGCGCCAGCAGCGAACGAGGATACGAGCAGTACTTC	CASSERGYEQYF
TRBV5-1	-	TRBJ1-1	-	TGCGCCAGCAGCTCCCTGGGGGCCAAGGGGAACACTGAAGCTTTCTTT	CASSSLGAKGNTEAFF
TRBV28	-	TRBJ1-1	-	TGTGCCAGCACAAATCCGGGACCGTTGAACACTGAAGCTTTCTTT	CASTNPGPLNTEAFF
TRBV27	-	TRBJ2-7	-	TGTGCCAGCAGTTTCCCGGTGGTCGGCAGGGCGCCGTCCGAGCAGTACTTC	CASSFPVVGRAPSEQYF
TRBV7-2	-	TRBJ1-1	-	TGTGCCGGTCGGCGGGGGGCCGGGAACACTGAAGCTTTCTTT	CAGRRGAGNTEAFF
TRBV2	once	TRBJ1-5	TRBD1	TGTGCCAGCAGGACCCGGACAGGGGGGAGCAATCAGCCCCAGCATTTT	CASRTRTGGSNQPQHF
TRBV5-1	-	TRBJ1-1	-	TGCGCCAGCAGCCCCCGGGGGAACACTGAAGCTTTCTTT	CASSPRGNTEAFF
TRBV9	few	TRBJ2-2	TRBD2	TGTGCCAGCAGCGTAACCCAACTAGCGGGAGCCGGGGAGCTGTTTTTT	CASSVTQLAGAGELFF
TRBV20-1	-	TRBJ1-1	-	TGCAGTGCGGGGACAAACACTGAAGCTTTCTTT	CSAGTNTEAFF
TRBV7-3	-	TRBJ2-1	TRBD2	TGTGCCAGCAGCATGGGACTAGCGGGATCTGGATCCTACAATGAGCAGTTCTTC	CASSMGLAGSGSYNEQFF
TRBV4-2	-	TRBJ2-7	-	TGTGCCAGCAGCCCCGGGTGGCGAGACGAGCAGTACTTC	CASSPGWRDEQYF
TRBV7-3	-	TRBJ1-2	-	TGTGCCAGCAGCTCCGGATATGGCTACACCTTC	CASSSGYGYTF
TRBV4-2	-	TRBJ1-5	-	TGTGCCAGCAGCCAAGGTGAGGGGCAGCCCCAGCATTTT	CASSQGEGQPQHF
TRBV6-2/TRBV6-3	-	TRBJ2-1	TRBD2	TGTGCCAGCAGCCCCGGCGGGGGATGGTATGAGCAGTTCTTC	CASSPGGGWYEQFF
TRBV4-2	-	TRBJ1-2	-	TGTGCCAGCAGCCAGGGGGAGGACCAAAGAAGCTATGGCTACACCTTC	CASSQGEDQRSYGYTF
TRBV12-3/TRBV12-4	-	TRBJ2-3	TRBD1	TGTGCCAGCAACTCCGGGACAGCCGATACGCAGTATTTT	CASNSGTADTQYF
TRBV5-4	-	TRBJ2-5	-	TGTGCCAGCAGCACGCAGGGGTGGGAGACCCAGTACTTC	CASSTQGWETQYF
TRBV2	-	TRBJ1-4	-	TGTGCCAGCAGTGATCGGGGTACTGGCAATGAAAAACTGTTTTTT	CASSDRGTGNEKLFF
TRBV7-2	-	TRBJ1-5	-	TGTGCCAGCAGCGTGGGGAGCAATCAGCCCCAGCATTTT	CASSVGSNQPQHF
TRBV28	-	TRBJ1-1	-	TGTGCCAGTGGGGAGGTTCTCACTGAAGCTTTCTTT	CASGEVLTEAFF
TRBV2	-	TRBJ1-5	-	TGTGCCAGCAGTGGGGGTCAGACGTTCAATCAGCCCCAGCATTTT	CASSGGQTFNQPQHF
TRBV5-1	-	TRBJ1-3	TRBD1	TGCGCCAGCAGCACGGGACAGGGCTCTGGAAACACCATATATTTT	CASSTGQGSGNTIYF
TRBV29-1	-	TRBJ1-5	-	TGCAGCGTTGCGGACTCAAGCAATCAGCCCCAGCATTTT	CSVADSSNQPQHF
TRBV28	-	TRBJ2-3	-	TGTGCCAGCAGTTCCCCGGAGGGCCAGGTAGATACGCAGTATTTT	CASSSPEGQVDTQYF
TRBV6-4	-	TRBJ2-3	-	TGTGCCAGCAGTGACGGAACAATCACAGATACGCAGTATTTT	CASSDGTITDTQYF
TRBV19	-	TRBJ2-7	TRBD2	TGTGCCAGTAGTATCGCCGCGGGGGGGCCGGATGAGCAGTACTTC	CASSIAAGGPDEQYF
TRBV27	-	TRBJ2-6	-	TGTGCCAGCAGTTCCGGGACAAGGGGATTCTCTGGGGCCAACGTCCTGACTTTC	CASSSGTRGFSGANVLTF
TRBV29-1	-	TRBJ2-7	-	TGCAGCGTTGAAGAAGGGCAGCAGTACTTC	CSVEEGQQYF
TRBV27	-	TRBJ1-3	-	TGTGCCAGCAGTGCGCAGGCCTCTGGAAACACCATATATTTT	CASSAQASGNTIYF
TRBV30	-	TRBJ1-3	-	TGTGCCTGGAGTCTCATAAGGTCGACAACATCTGGAAACACCATATATTTT	CAWSLIRSTTSGNTIYF
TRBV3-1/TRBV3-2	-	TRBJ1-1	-	TGTGCCAGCAGCCAGGGGACCAAGAACACTGAAGCTTTCTTT	CASSQGTKNTEAFF
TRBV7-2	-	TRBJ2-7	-	TGTGCCAGCAGCTTAACCGGGGCCTACGAGCAGTACTTC	CASSLTGAYEQYF
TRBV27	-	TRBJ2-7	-	TGTGCCAGCACCCCCCGGGGGACGGAGAGATTCTACGAGCAGTACTTC	CASTPRGTERFYEQYF
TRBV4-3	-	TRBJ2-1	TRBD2	TGCGCCAGCAGCCACCCCCCCGGGACTAGCGCAAGCAATGAGCAGTTCTTC	CASSHPPGTSASNEQFF
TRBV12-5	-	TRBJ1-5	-	TGTGCTAGTGGTTTGGGGGGGGCCCTTCAGCCCCAGCATTTT	CASGLGGALQPQHF
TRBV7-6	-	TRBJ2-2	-	TGTGCCAGCAGCTTACGGACGGACAGACTTAACACCGGGGAGCTGTTTTTT	CASSLRTDRLNTGELFF